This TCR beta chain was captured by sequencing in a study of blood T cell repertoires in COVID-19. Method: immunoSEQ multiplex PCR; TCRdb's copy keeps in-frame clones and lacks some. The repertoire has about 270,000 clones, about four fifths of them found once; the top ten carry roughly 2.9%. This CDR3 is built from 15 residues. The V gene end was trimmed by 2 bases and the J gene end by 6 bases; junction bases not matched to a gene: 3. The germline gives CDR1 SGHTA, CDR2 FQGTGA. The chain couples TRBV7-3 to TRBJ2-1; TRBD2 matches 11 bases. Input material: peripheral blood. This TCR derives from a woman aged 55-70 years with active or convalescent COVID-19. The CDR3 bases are TGTGCCAGCAGCTTATTAGCGGGGGGGAGCAATGAGCAGTTCTTC. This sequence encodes CASSLLAGGSNEQFF.